The sequence of this T cell receptor (beta chain) was determined in a study of radiotherapy plus CTLA-4 blockade in lung cancer (dated by TCRdb to 2016 to 2019). Regarding the complete study: Among enrolled patients, 15% to 20% had an objective response and 25% to 35% reached disease control. The paper as a whole reports these results and caveats: Increased serum interferon-beta after radiation, together with early dynamic changes in blood T cell clones, were reported to be the strongest predictors of response. After treatment with radiotherapy and ipilimumab, TCR clones that originated in tumors expanded in peripheral blood.

The CDR3 has 14 amino acids, counting the end cysteine and phenylalanine. The DNA shown is the 42-base CDR3, in frame from base 1. V loses 5 bases, J loses 3 bases, and the germline ends lie 11 bases apart. Per the germline V gene, KGHSH is the CDR1 and LQKENI is the CDR2. On this clone: No cognate antigen has been identified for it. There are no base qualities to consult, and no much larger clone falls within one base.

In this study, focal radiation therapy paired with CTLA-4 blockade (ipilimumab) was tested in patients who had chemo-refractory metastatic non-small-cell lung cancer. Libraries were built with the immunoSEQ multiplex PCR assay. TCRdb's version of the immuneACCESS table is confined to in-frame rearrangements and falls short of the full clone set. An unresolved V gene accounts for under half of the shortfall where checked; the remainder is of unknown origin. In all, the sample holds 75,000 to 100,000 clones, and 88% of those were seen once. The biggest ten clones account for roughly 4.6% of the sample.

The chain joins TRBV18 to TRBJ2-1, and perhaps TRBD2 as D gene, on 5 matching bases. The sample was peripheral blood, taken from a patient treated with radiotherapy plus ipilimumab. This TCR was recovered from a human donor with non-small cell lung cancer that progressed on radiotherapy plus ipilimumab. The sequenced DNA is TGTGCCAGCTCAAAATACGGGAACTACAATGAGCAGTTCTTC. This yields the protein CASSKYGNYNEQFF.